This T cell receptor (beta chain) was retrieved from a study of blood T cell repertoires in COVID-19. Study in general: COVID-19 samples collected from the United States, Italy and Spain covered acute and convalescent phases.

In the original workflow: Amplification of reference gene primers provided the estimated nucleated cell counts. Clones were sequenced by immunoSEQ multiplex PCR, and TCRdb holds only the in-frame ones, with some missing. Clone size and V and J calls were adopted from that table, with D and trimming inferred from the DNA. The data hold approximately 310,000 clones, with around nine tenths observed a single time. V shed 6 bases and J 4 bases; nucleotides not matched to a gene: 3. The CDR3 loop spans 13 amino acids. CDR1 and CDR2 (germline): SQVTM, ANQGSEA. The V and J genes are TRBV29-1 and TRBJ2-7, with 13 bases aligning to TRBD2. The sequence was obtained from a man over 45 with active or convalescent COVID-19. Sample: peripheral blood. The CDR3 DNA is TGCAGCGTAAAGGGACTAGCGGGATACGAGCAGTACTTC. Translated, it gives CSVKGLAGYEQYF.